This TCR beta chain was captured in a study of STAT5B mutations in CD4+ large granular lymphocyte leukemia. Study details: Among healthy controls, a particular HLA allele went with more CDR3 'QG' motifs.

Regarding the study as a whole: 8/27 top patient clones versus 2/35 control clones were TRBV06-family. No patients shared main leukemic clonotypes, though 25% to 30% appeared at low frequency elsewhere.

Assay used: immunoSEQ multiplex PCR; TCRdb lists only in-frame clones, some missing. Here the sample spans tens of thousands of clones, 70% to 90% being singletons. Germline CDR1 and CDR2: SGHVS and FQNEAQ. The CDR3 runs to 14 residues. The ends lost 3 bases at V and 7 bases at J; junction bases unmatched: 6. On this clone: Its antigen is not known.

The V call is TRBV7-8, the J call TRBJ1-3; 7 bases are shared with TRBD1. The sequencing sample was made of CD4+ T cells from blood buffy coats. This TCR came from a human donor in good health. CDR3 protein: CASSFVGGENTIYF. The CDR3 DNA reads as TGTGCCAGCAGCTTTGTAGGGGGCGAGAACACCATATATTTT.